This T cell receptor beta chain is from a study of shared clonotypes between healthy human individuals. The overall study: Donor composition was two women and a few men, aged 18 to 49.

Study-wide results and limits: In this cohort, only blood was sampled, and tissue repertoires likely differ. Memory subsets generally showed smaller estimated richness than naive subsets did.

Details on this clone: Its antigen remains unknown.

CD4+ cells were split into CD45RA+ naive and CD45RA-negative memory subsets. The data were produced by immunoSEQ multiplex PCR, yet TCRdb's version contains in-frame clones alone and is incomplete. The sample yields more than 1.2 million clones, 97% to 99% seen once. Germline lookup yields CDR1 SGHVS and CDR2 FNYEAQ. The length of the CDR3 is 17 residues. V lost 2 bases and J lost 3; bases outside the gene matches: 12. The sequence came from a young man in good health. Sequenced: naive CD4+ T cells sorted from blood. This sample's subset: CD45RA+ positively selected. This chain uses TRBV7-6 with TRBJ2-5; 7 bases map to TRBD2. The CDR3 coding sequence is TGTGCCAGCAGCTTATATCAGGGACTAACAATTAAAGAGACCCAGTACTTC. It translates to CASSLYQGLTIKETQYF.